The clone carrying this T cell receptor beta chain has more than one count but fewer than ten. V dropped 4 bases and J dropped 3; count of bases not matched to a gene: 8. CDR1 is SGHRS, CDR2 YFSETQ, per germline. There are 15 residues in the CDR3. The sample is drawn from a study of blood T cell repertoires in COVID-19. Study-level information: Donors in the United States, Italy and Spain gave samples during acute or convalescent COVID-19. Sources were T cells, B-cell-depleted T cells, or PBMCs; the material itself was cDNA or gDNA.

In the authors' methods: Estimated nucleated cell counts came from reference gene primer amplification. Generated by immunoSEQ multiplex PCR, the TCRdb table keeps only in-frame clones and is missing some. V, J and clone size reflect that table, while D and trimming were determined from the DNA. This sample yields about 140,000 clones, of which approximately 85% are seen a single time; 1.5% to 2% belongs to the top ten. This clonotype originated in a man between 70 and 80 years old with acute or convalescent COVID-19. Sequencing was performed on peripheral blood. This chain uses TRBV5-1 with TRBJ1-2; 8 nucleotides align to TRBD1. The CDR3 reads CASSPRQGNDYGYTF. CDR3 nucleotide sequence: TGCGCCAGCAGCCCCCGACAGGGGAACGACTATGGCTACACCTTC.